These 3 T cell receptor beta chains were all obtained from the same sample, sequenced in a study of CXCR3-negative and CXCR3-positive naive CD8 T cells. Study-wide results and limits: Comparison of naive cells showed more hydrophobic TRB CDR3s in CXCR3-positive than in CXCR3-negative naive cells.

These receptors have no identified antigens. The TRB libraries of cDNA were built by UMI-labeled 5' RACE. One entry per CDR3 protein, without DNA, is what TCRdb gives after re-calling the 5' RACE reads. This sample's table has around 84,000 distinct CDR3 sequences. The sequencing sample was made of naive CXCR3+ CD8+ T cells from blood. Described subset: CD45RO-CCR7+CD27+CD95- naive CD8+ T cells expressing CXCR3 (TNR3+). The receptor set was obtained from a human donor in good health. Some clones in this sample may be carry-over from other donors' samples.

V gene TRBV4-1 combines with J gene TRBJ2-2. This CDR3 has 14 residues. Germline CDR1 MGHRA, CDR2 YSYEKL. This CDR3 reads CASSQGQNTGELFF.

The chain is built from TRBV7-9 and TRBJ2-5; absent DNA, TCRdb's TRBD2 call cannot be checked. The CDR3 is 17 amino acids. Germline CDR1 SEHNR, CDR2 FQNEAQ (reference sequence). The CDR3 here is CASRSGGRSRSGETQYF. The variable domain in full, with the rest retrieved from reference TRBV7-9 and TRBJ2-5, is DTGVSQNPRHKITKRGQNVTFRCDPISEHNRLYWYRQTLGQGPEFLTYFQNEAQLEKSRLLSDRFSAERPKGSFSTLEIQRTEQGDSAMYLCASRSGGRSRSGETQYFGPGTRLLVL.

The chain employs TRBV15 and TRBJ2-5. The CDR3 totals 11 residues. Germline CDR1 and CDR2: LNHNV and YYDKDF (reference sequence). CDR3 sequence: CATRGGGTQYF.